The present TCR beta chain was sequenced within a study of OX40 agonist ivuxolimab in advanced cancers. About the study: Mean age about 60 years, range 23 to 79; approximately 83% male.

J was trimmed by 8 bases and V by 1 base; bases with no gene match: 8. This CDR3 comprises 16 residues. Germline V gene lookup returns CDR1 SGHRS and CDR2 YFSETQ. Patients with autoimmune history or systemic immunosuppression were excluded. The table came from immunoSEQ multiplex PCR; TCRdb's copy has only in-frame clones and leaves some out. The sample has about 91,000 clones; more than 70% are singletons. Study conclusions and caveats: Individuals who were partial responders at 0.1-3.0 mg/kg had clonal expansion that ranked among the lowest. Both blood CD4+ and CD8+ T cells showed clonal growth by week 6 at 0.1 to 3.0 mg/kg.

On this clone: As yet, its antigen is unknown.

This clonotype originated in an adult with an advanced solid tumor such as melanoma, head and neck, liver or kidney cancer. The chain employs TRBV5-1 and TRBJ2-1; 11 positions agree with TRBD1. Specimen: CD4+ or CD8+ T cells sorted from blood, collected in a trial of the OX40 agonist ivuxolimab. CDR3 amino acids: CASSLRGQGANDEQFF. CDR3 coding DNA: TGCGCCAGCAGCTTGAGAGGACAGGGGGCGAACGATGAGCAGTTCTTC.